This note documents a single T cell receptor beta chain sequence. Its binding antigen is unknown. The record has no base qualities; no much larger clone is one base away. At the junction V is shortened by 0 bases and J by 8 bases, with 15 bases in between. Taken from cysteine to phenylalanine, the CDR3 has 15 residues. The retained sequence is limited to the CDR3, 45 bases, with the frame set at the first base. Looking up the germline V gene (reference sequence) yields CDR1 SGHNT and CDR2 YYREEE. The time point label on this specimen signifies: about 28 days (+/-7) after the second vaccine dose. Because spike-specific TCR depth and breadth did not differ between the two schedules, AZD1222 recipients who got a second dose at roughly 4 weeks were pooled with those who got a second dose at roughly 12 weeks. Vaccinee samples came from UK trials COV001 and COV002, including a single-blind randomized controlled phase 2/3 trial of AZD1222 (ChAdOx1 nCoV-19) in healthy adults. For TCRbeta chain sequencing, PBMC samples were collected from trial participants at day 0 and at day 28 after the second dose.

This sample is part of a study of T cell responses to AZD1222 COVID-19 vaccine (dated by TCRdb to about 2021). About the full investigation: TCR sequencing covered fewer than 250 trial participants: about 210 given two doses of AZD1222 and approximately 26 given two doses of MenACWY control vaccine. Trial participants were enrolled by age into 18-55, 56-69 and 70-plus year subgroups, with roughly 160, 29 and 62 TCR-sequenced participants respectively. Points the paper makes about the study in general: Participants were mostly white British, with more females than males. The authors suggested clonal diversity may have been underestimated. In the small 56-69-year group, the increase in depth fell short of significance, most likely because of low power. Vaccine-associated CD4 TCRs spanned the whole spike protein, with dominant responses in regions 160-218 and 743-854. Reportedly, close to half of the unique spike-specific TCRs recognized epitopes lying outside the regions that are mutated in the B.1.351 and B.1.1.7 variants. Conclusions about previously exposed vaccinees were limited because only 5 or 6 AZD1222 recipients were SARS-CoV-2 seropositive at baseline. No day 14 peak-response samples were available, so repertoires were characterized only after the peak T cell response. Spike-specific TCR breadth and depth rose significantly after two AZD1222 doses compared with day 0 and with MenACWY recipients.

The CDR3 regions of human TCRbeta chains were analyzed by immunosequencing. Per the authors' processing: TCRs in the repertoires were compared against a reference library of SARS-CoV-2-specific TCRs that had been generated with the MIRA antigen-specificity platform. Breadth was defined as the fraction of unique TCRs that were SARS-CoV-2-associated, and depth was defined as the fraction of total T cells that were SARS-CoV-2-associated. Using the MIRA data, each spike-specific TCR was assigned both to the spike region to which the TCR was reactive and to a CD4 or CD8 class. Log10-transformed breadth and depth values were compared by one-way ANOVA with Sidak's multiple comparisons tests. The clones in this table, taken by TCRdb from immuneACCESS, are in-frame only. Not every clone is retained; where verified, under half of the shortfall comes from an unresolved V gene, and the cause of the rest is unknown. The V and J calls and clone size are taken from that table; D and trimming were inferred from the DNA. This sample lists 54,000 or so clones; 80% were detected once. Around 5% of the sample comes from the top ten.

The sequence joins TRBV5-4 to TRBJ2-1, with the identity of the D gene unclear. The receptor was isolated from an adult who received the AZD1222 COVID-19 vaccine. Sample: peripheral blood, taken 28 days after the second AZD1222 dose. CDR3 region: CASSLGIRIQDEQFF. In nucleotide form, the sequence is TGTGCCAGCAGCTTGGGTATCCGGATTCAGGATGAGCAGTTCTTC. The CDR3, completed at both ends by the reference TRBV5-4 and TRBJ2-1 genes, gives the full variable domain ETGVTQSPTHLIKTRGQQVTLRCSSQSGHNTVSWYQQALGQGPQFIFQYYREEENGRGNFPPRFSGLQFPNYSSELNVNALELDDSALYLCASSLGIRIQDEQFFGPGTRLTVL.